This TCR beta chain came from a study of shared clonotypes between healthy human individuals. General study points: Few donors limited the genetic and exposure-history diversity represented.

Approximately 32,000 T cell genomes, or around 300 ng DNA, went into unsorted PBMC replicate PCRs. Assay used: immunoSEQ multiplex PCR; TCRdb lists only in-frame clones, some missing. In the table there are about 490,000 clones, about 78% of which are singletons. The V and J ends lost 1 base and 0 bases, in that order; junction bases with no gene match: 10. CDR1 is MGHRA, CDR2 YSYEKL, per germline. The CDR3 is 18 residues long. Healthy and HIV-negative, the adult donors had no recent acute infections or vaccinations. The sample holds one count of this clone. Its antigen is currently unknown. The TCR comes from a woman aged 40-49 years in good health. Some clones in this sample may be carry-over from other donors' samples. The sample was PBMCs. The chain has TRBV4-1 and TRBJ2-3; 7 nucleotides align to TRBD2. This CDR3 is CASSQVIRGTTSTDTQYF. DNA for the CDR3: TGCGCCAGCAGCCAAGTGATCCGCGGGACTACTAGCACAGATACGCAGTATTTT.